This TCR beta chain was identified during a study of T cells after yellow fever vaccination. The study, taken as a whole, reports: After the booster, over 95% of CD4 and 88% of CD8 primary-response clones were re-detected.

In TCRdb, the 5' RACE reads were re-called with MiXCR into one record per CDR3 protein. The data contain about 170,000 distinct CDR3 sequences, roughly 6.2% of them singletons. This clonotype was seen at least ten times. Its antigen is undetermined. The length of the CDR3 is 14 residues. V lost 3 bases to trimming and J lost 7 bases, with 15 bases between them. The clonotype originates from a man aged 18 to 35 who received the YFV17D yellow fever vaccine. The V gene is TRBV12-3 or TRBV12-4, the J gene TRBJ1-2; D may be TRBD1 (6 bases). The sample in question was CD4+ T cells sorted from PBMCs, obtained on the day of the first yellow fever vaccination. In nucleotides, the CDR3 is TGTGCCAGCAGTTTCCGGGACACCAGAGTTGGCTACACCTTC. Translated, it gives CASSFRDTRVGYTF.